The clone carrying this T cell receptor (beta chain) was seen a handful of times. The data stem from a study of T-cell reconstitution after alpha-beta-depleted transplantation in children. A library of TCRbeta sequences, prepared with unique molecular identifiers, was generated. TCRdb redid the calling of the PCR reads with MiXCR, one entry per CDR3 protein. Of 600,000 to 700,000 distinct CDR3 sequences in the sample, roughly 17% are singletons; the top ten hold 1.1%. Germline V CDR1 and CDR2: MGHRA, YSYEKL. This CDR3 region has 15 residues. V was clipped by 0 bases and J by 6 bases, with 14 bases between them.

V gene TRBV4-1 combines with J gene TRBJ1-2; possibly TRBD1 for D (6 bases). The source of this sequence is a human donor who donated a stem cell graft to a child with acute myeloid leukemia. Source: PBMCs from the stem cell graft donor, taken from the stem cell graft. The CDR3 DNA is TGCGCCAGCAGCCAAGACCCTACAGGGACGAATGGCTACACCTTC. As protein: CASSQDPTGTNGYTF.